The 4 T cell receptor beta chains listed next were all sequenced from one sample in a study of T cell repertoires in cytomegalovirus infection. Which antigens these TCRs recognize remains unknown. Each CDR3 protein gets one entry after TCRdb re-called the reads with MiXCR. The sample holds about half a million distinct CDR3 sequences, roughly a third seen once. The source was cultured PBMCs, collected from culture after CMV antigen stimulation. The receptors were gathered from a human donor in good health (CMV status not recorded). Some clones in this sample may be carry-over from other donors' samples.

The V gene is TRBV25-1, the J gene TRBJ1-2; D is unclear. Per the germline V gene, CDR1 is MGHDK and CDR2 is SYGVNS. The CDR3 is 14 residues long. Trimming cost V 4 bases and J 5 bases, with 14 bases left between them. CDR3 sequence reads: CASSAKTRSYGYTF. In DNA, the CDR3 is TGTGCCAGCAGTGCTAAGACGAGGAGTTATGGCTACACCTTC.

This clonotype was seen a handful of times. This chain joins TRBV7-9 and TRBJ2-1, with 13 positions matching TRBD2. Trimming removed 7 bases from V and 7 bases from J; junction bases left unmatched: 4. CDR3 length equals 14 residues. Per the germline V gene, CDR1 is SEHNR and CDR2 is FQNEAQ (reference sequence). CDR3: CASTGLAGSNEQFF. The CDR3 DNA reads as TGTGCCAGCACGGGACTAGCGGGAAGTAATGAGCAGTTCTTC.

V gene TRBV11-2 combines with J gene TRBJ2-2; D tentatively fits TRBD1 or TRBD2 (5 bases each). This CDR3 is 14 amino acids long. Germline V gives CDR1 SGHAT, CDR2 FQNNGV. Trimming removed 1 base at V and 6 bases at J, with 9 bases between. Here the CDR3 reads CASSLVGDAGELFF. The DNA for the CDR3 is TGTGCCAGCAGCTTAGTGGGGGATGCCGGGGAGCTGTTTTTT.

The table lists this clonotype with a few counts. The CDR3 DNA reads TGTGCCAGCAGCGGCATGACAGGAGGATTACTGTTTTTT. Protein: CASSGMTGGLLFF. V usage is TRBV9 and J usage is TRBJ2-2; D might be TRBD1 (6 bases). The CDR3 runs to 13 residues. In germline, CDR1 is SGDLS, CDR2 YYNGEE. The V end lost 3 bases, the J end lost 14 bases, and 17 bases lay between the germline ends.